Each of the 2 T cell receptor beta chains below was sequenced from the same sample in a study of cytomegalovirus exposure and HLA in healthy donors. TCRdb's copy holds only in-frame clones and misses some; the assay was immunoSEQ multiplex PCR. There are some 330,000 clones in the sample; approximately 90% occur only once, and about 0.8% lies in the top ten. The material sequenced was PBMCs. The receptors derive from a woman aged 18-30 years in good health and CMV-seronegative.

The rearrangement links TRBV29-1 to TRBJ2-1, with TRBD2 identical over 8 bases. The CDR3 is 13 residues long. Germline V gene sequence: CDR1 SQVTM, CDR2 ANQGSEA. Losses at the gene ends were 7 bases for V and 7 bases for J; bases not matched to a gene: 9. The DNA of the CDR3 is TGCAGCGCCCAGCGGGAGTTCTTGAATGAGCAGTTCTTC. Translating it yields CSAQREFLNEQFF.

The chain employs TRBV2 and TRBJ2-3, with 11 bases fitting TRBD2. Trimming took 7 bases from V and 0 from J; bases not matched to a gene: 6. CDR1 is SNHLY, CDR2 FYNNEI, per germline. The CDR3 length is 16 residues. CDR3 DNA sequence: TGTGCCAGCAAACTTGGACTAGCGGGTAGCACAGATACGCAGTATTTT. This gives the protein CASKLGLAGSTDTQYF. The entire variable domain, with the rest obtained from reference TRBV2 and TRBJ2-3, is as follows: EPEVTQTPSHQVTQMGQEVILRCVPISNHLYFYWYRQILGQKVEFLVSFYNNEISEKSEIFDDQFSVERPDGSNFTLKIRSTKLEDSAMYFCASKLGLAGSTDTQYFGPGTRLTVL.